What follows is one T cell receptor (beta chain) and its context. Its antigen is still unknown. This entry belongs to a study of cytomegalovirus exposure and HLA in healthy donors. Notes on the study in general: Within a later analysis, the majority of CMV-associated TCR beta chains appeared HLA-restricted. Researchers catalogued about 160 TCR beta chains as cytomegalovirus-associated. Specificity for CMV antigens was confirmed in vitro for a few of the CMV-associated chains.

The PCR ran on 60 Vbeta and 13 Jbeta primers. Some clones are missing from TCRdb's copy, which holds only in-frame ones; the method was immunoSEQ multiplex PCR. The table has around 150,000 clones, approximately 77% seen once. Germline-derived CDR1 and CDR2 are SNHLY and FYNNEI. The CDR3 runs to 15 residues. The ends lost 6 bases at V and 3 bases at J; junction bases unmatched: 7. The rearrangement joins TRBV2 to TRBJ1-5; TRBD1 matches at 8 bases. This sequence was found in a man aged 25-45 years in good health and CMV-seropositive. The specimen was PBMCs. CDR3 amino acids: CASRATGETNQPQHF. CDR3 sequence (DNA): TGTGCCAGCAGAGCGACAGGGGAAACCAATCAGCCCCAGCATTTT.